Following are 2 T cell receptor beta chains from one sample sequenced in a study of Ad26.COV2.S vaccination and SARS-CoV-2 variants. Specified treatment: over 15 received Ad26.COV2.S at low or high dose, single or two shots; roughly five received placebo; per-sample allocation not given. Samples came from day 63 after the first vaccine or placebo injection. Generated by immunoSEQ multiplex PCR, the TCRdb table keeps only in-frame clones and is missing some. The table includes some 300,000 clones, around four fifths detected once. Sequencing was performed on peripheral blood, taken in a trial of Ad26.COV2.S vaccine versus placebo. The source of these receptors is a person between 18 and 65 years old who received the Ad26.COV2.S COVID-19 vaccine or a placebo.

The chain employs TRBV19 and TRBJ1-2, with unresolved D. This CDR3 has 11 residues. V lost 7 bases and J lost 7, with 10 bases in between. Looked up from germline, CDR1 is LNHDA and CDR2 is SQIVND (reference sequence). The CDR3 sequence: CASMVRGGYTF. As DNA, the CDR3 is TGTGCCAGTATGGTCCGGGGTGGCTACACCTTC. Variable domain in full (rest from reference TRBV19 and TRBJ1-2): DGGITQSPKYLFRKEGQNVTLSCEQNLNHDAMYWYRQDPGQGLRLIYYSQIVNDFQKGDIAEGYSVSREKKESFPLTVTSAQKNPTAFYLCASMVRGGYTFGSGTRLTVV.

This clone was picked up a small number of times. The chain employs TRBV9 and TRBJ2-1; 7 bases line up with TRBD2. CDR3 size: 17 residues. Germline CDR1 and CDR2: SGDLS and YYNGEE. J was trimmed by 6 bases and V by 0 bases; bases with no gene match: 12. CDR3: CASSVGWGGSLPNEQFF. The CDR3 DNA is TGTGCCAGCAGCGTAGGCTGGGGGGGGTCGCTTCCCAATGAGCAGTTCTTC.